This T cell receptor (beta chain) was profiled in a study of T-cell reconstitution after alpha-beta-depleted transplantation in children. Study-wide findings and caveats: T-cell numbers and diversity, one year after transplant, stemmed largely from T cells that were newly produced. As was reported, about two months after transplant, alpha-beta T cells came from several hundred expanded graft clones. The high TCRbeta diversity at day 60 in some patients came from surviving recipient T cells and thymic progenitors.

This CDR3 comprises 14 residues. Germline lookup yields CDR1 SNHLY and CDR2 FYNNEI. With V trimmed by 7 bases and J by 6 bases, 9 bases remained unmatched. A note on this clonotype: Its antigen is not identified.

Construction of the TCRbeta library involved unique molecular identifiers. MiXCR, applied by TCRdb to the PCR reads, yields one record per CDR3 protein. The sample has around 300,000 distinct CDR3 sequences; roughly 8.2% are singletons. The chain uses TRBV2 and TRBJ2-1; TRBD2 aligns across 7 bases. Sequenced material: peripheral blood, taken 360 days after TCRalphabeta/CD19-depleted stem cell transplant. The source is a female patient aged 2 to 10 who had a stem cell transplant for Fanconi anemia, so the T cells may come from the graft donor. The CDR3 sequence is CASTREGLGNEQFF. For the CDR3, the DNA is TGTGCCAGCACCAGGGAGGGCCTCGGCAATGAGCAGTTCTTC. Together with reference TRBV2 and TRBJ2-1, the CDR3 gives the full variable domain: EPEVTQTPSHQVTQMGQEVILRCVPISNHLYFYWYRQILGQKVEFLVSFYNNEISEKSEIFDDQFSVERPDGSNFTLKIRSTKLEDSAMYFCASTREGLGNEQFFGPGTRLTVL.